This T cell receptor (beta chain) originates from a study of blood T cell repertoires in COVID-19. For the study at large: Sources were T cells, B-cell-depleted T cells, or PBMCs; the material itself was cDNA or gDNA.

Seattle's cohort entered during active infection and was followed longitudinally. Authors' methods: Counts of nucleated cells, estimated from reference gene primer amplification, were obtained. Sequenced by immunoSEQ multiplex PCR; TCRdb stores in-frame clones only, minus some. Clone size and the V and J calls come from that table; the DNA yielded D and trimming. The table has approximately 150,000 clones, around 83% seen once; the top ten hold around 5%. This clone was detected only once. The sample taken for sequencing was peripheral blood. The TCR originated in a woman aged 50 to 60 with COVID-19, enrolled during active disease.

The CDR3 coding sequence is TGTGCCAGCAGCTTGTGGCGGAGGAACACCGGGGAGCTGTTTTTT. Translation gives CASSLWRRNTGELFF. The chain couples TRBV5-6 to TRBJ2-2, with D hard to call. Germline CDR1 reads SGHDT; CDR2 reads YYEEEE. V lost 1 base, J lost 1 base, and 8 bases lay in between. The CDR3 length is 15 residues.